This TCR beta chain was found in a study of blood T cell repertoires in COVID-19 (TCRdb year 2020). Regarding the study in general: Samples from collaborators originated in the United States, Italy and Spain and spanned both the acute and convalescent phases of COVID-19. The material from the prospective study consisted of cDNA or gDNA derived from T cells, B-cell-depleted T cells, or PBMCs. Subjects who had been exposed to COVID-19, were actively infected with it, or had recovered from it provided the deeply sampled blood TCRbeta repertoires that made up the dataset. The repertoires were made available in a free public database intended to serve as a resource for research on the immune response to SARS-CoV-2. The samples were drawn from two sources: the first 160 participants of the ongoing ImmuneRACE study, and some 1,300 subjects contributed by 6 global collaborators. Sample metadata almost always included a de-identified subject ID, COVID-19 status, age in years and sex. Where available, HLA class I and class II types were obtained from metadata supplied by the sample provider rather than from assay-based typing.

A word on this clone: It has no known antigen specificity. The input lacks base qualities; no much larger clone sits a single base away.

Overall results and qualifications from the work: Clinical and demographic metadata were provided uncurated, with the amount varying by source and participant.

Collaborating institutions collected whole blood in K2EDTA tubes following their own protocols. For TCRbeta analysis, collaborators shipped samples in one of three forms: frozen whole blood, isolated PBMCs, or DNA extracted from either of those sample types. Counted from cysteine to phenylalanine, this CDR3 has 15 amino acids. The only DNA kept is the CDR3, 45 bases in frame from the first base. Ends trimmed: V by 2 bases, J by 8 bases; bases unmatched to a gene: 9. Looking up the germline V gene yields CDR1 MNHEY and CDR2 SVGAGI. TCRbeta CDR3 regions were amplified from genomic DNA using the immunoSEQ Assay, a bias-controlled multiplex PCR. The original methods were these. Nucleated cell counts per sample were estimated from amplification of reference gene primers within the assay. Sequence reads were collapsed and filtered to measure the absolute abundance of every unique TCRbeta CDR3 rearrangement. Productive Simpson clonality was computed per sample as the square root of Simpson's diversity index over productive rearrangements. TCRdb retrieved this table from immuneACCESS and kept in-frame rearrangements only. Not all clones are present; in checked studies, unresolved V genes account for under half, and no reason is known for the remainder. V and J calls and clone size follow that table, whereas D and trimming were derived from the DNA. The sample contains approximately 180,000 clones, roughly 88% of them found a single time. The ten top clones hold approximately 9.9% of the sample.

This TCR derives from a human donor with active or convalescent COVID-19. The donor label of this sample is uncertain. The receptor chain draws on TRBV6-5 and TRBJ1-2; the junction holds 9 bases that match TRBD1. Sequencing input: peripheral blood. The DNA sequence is TGTGCCAGCAGTTACCAGGACAGGGGCTCCGTCGGCTACACCTTC. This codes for CASSYQDRGSVGYTF.